This TCR beta chain came from a study of breast tumors, draining lymph nodes, adjacent tissues. Study-wide findings and caveats: The data were judged consistent with most tumor T cells coming from lymph node and expanding in tumor. Tumor TCR diversity was below lymph nodes but above nontumor tissue.

TCRdb re-called the multiplex PCR reads through MiXCR, storing one row per CDR3 protein. The top ten hold over 0.95% of the sample, which has about 270,000 distinct CDR3 sequences, around 30% seen once. In germline, CDR1 is SGHRS, CDR2 YFSETQ. V was clipped by 2 bases and J by 4 bases; unmatched bases: 7. The CDR3 spans 18 residues. The lymph nodes were axillary draining lymph nodes from breast cancer patients. This clonotype occurred many times. Its matching antigen is unknown. Material for sequencing was axillary lymph node tissue. This sequence originates from a female donor with breast cancer. Some clones in this sample may be carry-over from other donors' samples. The rearrangement joins TRBV5-1 to TRBJ2-1; TRBD2 aligns across 15 bases. This CDR3 reads CASSFGAGTSGRYNEQFF. Here the CDR3 DNA reads TGCGCCAGCAGCTTTGGAGCTGGGACTAGCGGGAGGTACAATGAGCAGTTCTTC.